A selection of T cell receptor beta chains follows, all from one sample in a study of OX40 agonist ivuxolimab in advanced cancers. The method was immunoSEQ multiplex PCR; TCRdb's version includes in-frame clones alone and lacks a portion of them. This sample has 65,000 to 70,000 clones, with approximately 93% found just once. Sample: CD4+ or CD8+ T cells sorted from blood, taken in a trial of the OX40 agonist ivuxolimab. Every receptor here comes from an adult with an advanced solid tumor such as melanoma, head and neck, liver or kidney cancer. Each CDR3 is given with its conserved first and last residue. D genes are given only for firm matches. Not every row has a clone size; where given, it reads once, few, many or a size class.

cdr3_aa cdr3_nt j_call v_call d_call cdr3_length clone_size
CASSFTTGRGQPQHF TGCGCCAGCAGCTTTACGACAGGGAGGGGTCAGCCCCAGCATTTT TRBJ1-5 TRBV5-1 TRBD1 15 NA
CASSLELRDRGYTF TGTGCCAGCAGCTTAGAACTCAGGGACCGCGGCTACACCTTC TRBJ1-2 TRBV7-9 NA 14 NA
CASRGLFGEKLFF TGTGCCAGCAGAGGGCTTTTTGGTGAAAAACTGTTTTTT TRBJ1-4 TRBV6-1 NA 13 NA
CASGRIPGQGEQTQYF TGTGCCAGCGGACGGATACCGGGACAGGGGGAGCAGACCCAGTACTTC TRBJ2-5 TRBV19 TRBD1 16 NA
CASSNNGRAGELFF TGTGCCAGTAGTAATAATGGGAGGGCCGGGGAGCTGTTTTTT TRBJ2-2 TRBV19 TRBD2 14 NA
CASSLGAGSETQYF TGTGCCAGCAGCTTAGGAGCGGGAAGTGAGACCCAGTACTTC TRBJ2-5 TRBV13 TRBD2 14 NA
CASSLGQGYLYEQYF TGTGCCAGCAGCTTGGGACAGGGATATCTCTACGAGCAGTACTTC TRBJ2-7 TRBV5-5 TRBD1 15 NA
CASSRGGRVDYGYTF TGTGCCAGCAGCCGGGGGGGCAGGGTGGACTATGGCTACACCTTC TRBJ1-2 TRBV5-4 NA 15 NA
CASSLFRGTALNYGYTF TGTGCCAGCAGCTTGTTTCGCGGGACAGCCCTTAACTATGGCTACACCTTC TRBJ1-2 TRBV5-4 TRBD1 17 NA
CASRGTGNQPQHF TGTGCCAGCAGGGGGACAGGCAATCAGCCCCAGCATTTT TRBJ1-5 TRBV6-5 TRBD1 13 few
CASSPTSGTGAVEQYF TGTGCCAGTAGTCCCACTTCCGGGACAGGGGCCGTCGAGCAGTACTTC TRBJ2-7 TRBV19 TRBD1 16 NA
CASSQDPEGNQPQHF TGTGCCAGCAGCCAAGATCCAGAGGGCAATCAGCCCCAGCATTTT TRBJ1-5 TRBV4-2 NA 15 NA
CASSLEGRGSEQFF TGTGCTAGCAGCTTAGAGGGACGGGGGAGTGAGCAGTTCTTC TRBJ2-1 TRBV7-7 NA 14 NA
CSANTGTGNTGELFF TGCAGCGCGAACACGGGGACTGGCAACACCGGGGAGCTGTTTTTT TRBJ2-2 TRBV29-1 NA 15 NA
CASSLQLSYEQYF TGTGCCAGTAGCTTACAACTGTCCTACGAGCAGTACTTC TRBJ2-7 TRBV19 NA 13 NA
CASSAGLAGAAEQFF TGTGCCAGCAGCGCGGGACTAGCGGGAGCGGCTGAGCAGTTCTTC TRBJ2-1 TRBV9 TRBD2 15 NA
CASSYRGGEAFF TGTGCCAGCAGTTACAGAGGAGGTGAAGCTTTCTTT TRBJ1-1 TRBV6-5 NA 12 NA
CASSWETGNTEAFF TGCGCCAGCAGCTGGGAGACAGGGAACACTGAAGCTTTCTTT TRBJ1-1 TRBV5-1 NA 14 NA
CASNLDRGYGYTF TGTGCCAGCAACTTGGACAGGGGCTATGGCTACACCTTC TRBJ1-2 TRBV5-5 TRBD1 13 NA
CASSAWTSGSSYEQYF TGCGCCAGCAGCGCGTGGACTAGCGGGAGCTCTTACGAGCAGTACTTC TRBJ2-7 TRBV5-1 TRBD2 16 once
CASRRTSEREQYF TGTGCCAGCAGACGAACTAGCGAACGCGAGCAGTACTTC TRBJ2-7 TRBV27 TRBD2 13 NA
CASSRSGSTVSNQPQHF TGTGCCAGTAGTCGATCGGGGTCCACAGTCAGCAATCAGCCCCAGCATTTT TRBJ1-5 TRBV19 NA 17 NA
CASSQDRILAKNIQYF TGTGCCAGTAGTCAAGACAGGATTCTAGCCAAAAACATTCAGTACTTC TRBJ2-4 TRBV19 NA 16 NA
CASALGPYGYTF TGTGCTAGTGCCTTGGGGCCTTATGGCTACACCTTC TRBJ1-2 TRBV12-5 NA 12 NA
CASSSPGGWDYTF TGTGCCAGCTCATCGCCAGGGGGCTGGGACTACACCTTC TRBJ1-2 TRBV18 TRBD1 13 NA
CASSLRSSGSLYNEQFF TGTGCCAGCAGCTTAAGGTCTAGCGGGAGTCTCTACAATGAGCAGTTCTTC TRBJ2-1 TRBV7-9 TRBD2 17 NA
CASSLSGGGETQYF TGTGCCAGCAGCTTGTCGGGGGGCGGTGAGACCCAGTACTTC TRBJ2-5 TRBV5-6 NA 14 NA
CAISREDRAYEQYF TGTGCCATCAGTAGGGAGGACAGGGCCTACGAGCAGTACTTC TRBJ2-7 TRBV10-3 TRBD1 14 NA
CASSLNGGTNYGYTF TGCGCCAGCAGCTTAAACGGGGGTACTAACTATGGCTACACCTTC TRBJ1-2 TRBV5-1 NA 15 NA
CASSLGQGSTDTQYF TGTGCCAGCAGCTTAGGACAGGGGAGCACAGATACGCAGTATTTT TRBJ2-3 TRBV7-3 TRBD1 15 NA
CASSKDFVYGELFF TGTGCCAGCAGCAAAGATTTTGTGTACGGGGAGCTGTTTTTT TRBJ2-2 TRBV14 NA 14 once
CASSRGRNQPQHF TGTGCCAGCAGCCGAGGACGAAATCAGCCCCAGCATTTT TRBJ1-5 TRBV7-9 NA 13 once
CASSTGLNTEAFF TGTGCCAGCAGCACAGGGCTGAACACTGAAGCTTTCTTT TRBJ1-1 TRBV7-3 NA 13 NA
CASSPPTDTQYF TGTGCCAGCTCACCCCCCACAGATACGCAGTATTTT TRBJ2-3 TRBV28 NA 12 NA
CASSNQGEAKNIQYF TGTGCCAGTAGTAATCAGGGGGAAGCCAAAAACATTCAGTACTTC TRBJ2-4 TRBV19 TRBD1 15 NA
CASSGVGGSGNTIYF TGTGCCAGCAGCGGGGTGGGAGGCTCTGGAAACACCATATATTTT TRBJ1-3 TRBV9 NA 15 NA
CASSIQGAESGYTF TGCGCCAGCAGCATACAGGGGGCCGAGTCCGGCTACACCTTC TRBJ1-2 TRBV5-1 TRBD1 14 NA
CASSRKISGSGGHTEAFF TGTGCCAGCAGCCGAAAAATATCAGGTTCTGGGGGGCACACTGAAGCTTTCTTT TRBJ1-1 TRBV7-8 NA 18 NA
CATKPGAGANEQFF TGTGCCACCAAACCCGGAGCGGGAGCCAATGAGCAGTTCTTC TRBJ2-1 TRBV6-5 TRBD2 14 NA
CASRARTSGGGELFF TGTGCCAGCAGGGCGAGGACTAGCGGAGGCGGGGAGCTGTTTTTT TRBJ2-2 TRBV2 TRBD2 15 NA
CASSIRGQAGFEAFF TGTGCCAGTAGTATCCGCGGACAGGCAGGATTTGAAGCTTTCTTT TRBJ1-1 TRBV19 TRBD1 15 NA
CASSLAPRGSPYEQYF TGTGCCAGCAGCTTAGCCCCCAGGGGATCCCCCTACGAGCAGTACTTC TRBJ2-7 TRBV7-2 NA 16 NA